These 9 T cell receptor beta chains came from one sample sequenced in a study of tumor and adjacent non-tumor tissue in lung cancer. This sample's RNA came from whole unsorted tissue. Three rounds of nested PCR, following a modified ARM-PCR protocol, produced the TCRbeta library. TCRdb reprocessed the multiplex PCR reads with MiXCR, giving one entry per CDR3 protein. The table has over 130,000 distinct CDR3 sequences, around 67% seen once. Sequenced material: lung tumor tissue. The receptor source for this set is a man between 60 and 75 years old with small cell lung cancer.

On this clonotype itself: Being one base from a much bigger clone, this may be a read error. The V and J genes are TRBV12-3 or TRBV12-4 and TRBJ2-1; possibly TRBD2 for D (5 bases). V gave up 0 bases and J gave up 11 bases, with 17 bases separating them. CDR3 length: 15 amino acids. CDR3 residues: CASSLASAIGGKQFF. In nucleotides, the CDR3 is TGTGCCAGCAGTTTAGCCTCAGCTATAGGAGGTAAGCAGTTCTTC.

V usage is TRBV6-6 and J usage is TRBJ2-1; 8 nucleotides agree with TRBD2. This CDR3 is 16 amino acids long. With V trimmed by 6 bases and J by 7 bases, 14 bases remained unmatched. The germline CDR1 and CDR2 sequences are MNHNY and SVGAGI (reference sequence). CDR3 sequence: CASRIPRTSRGNEQFF. DNA for the CDR3: TGTGCCAGCAGAATACCGAGGACTAGCCGCGGGAATGAGCAGTTCTTC.

The DNA for the CDR3 is TGTGCCAGCAGTCAAGACCCCGGACCCTATGGCTACACCTTC. This translates into CASSQDPGPYGYTF. The gene calls are TRBV6-1 and TRBJ1-2; no firm D call. The germline V and J ends were trimmed by 5 bases and 4 bases, with 14 bases remaining between them. In germline, CDR1 is MNHNS, CDR2 SASEGT. The CDR3 runs to 14 residues.

Concerning this clonotype: A junction end diverges from the germline sequence, so it may reflect a read error. This chain joins TRBV6-1 and TRBJ2-3; D unclear. Germline CDR1 and CDR2: MNHNS and SASEGT. The CDR3 covers 13 residues. CDR3 nucleotide sequence: TGTACCAGCAGTGAAGTGCTGGGGGATACGCAGTATTTT. Encoded protein: CTSSEVLGDTQYF.

The CDR3 DNA follows: TGTGCCAGCAGTTCAGCCGGGACAGGGTACGGTTACACCTTC. Protein sequence: CASSSAGTGYGYTF. The chain employs TRBV11-2 and TRBJ1-2; 9 nucleotides agree with TRBD1. CDR3 size: 14 residues. V lost 6 bases, J lost 11 bases, and 13 bases stayed unmatched. Germline CDR1 SGHAT, CDR2 FQNNGV.

The table lists this clonotype with many counts. The V and J genes are TRBV12-3 or TRBV12-4 and TRBJ2-1; D is uncertain. The CDR3 runs to 11 residues. V lost 3 bases to trimming and J lost 10 bases, with 7 bases between them. CDR3 DNA sequence: TGTGCCAGCAGTTTCACCGGGGAGCAGTTCTTC. Translating gives CASSFTGEQFF.

The table lists this clonotype with many counts. The chain links TRBV6-1 to TRBJ2-1; a weak D match, TRBD2 (5 bases). V was cut by 2 bases and J by 6 bases, with 14 bases left in between. CDR1 is MNHNS, CDR2 SASEGT, per germline. This CDR3 spans 15 amino acids. The CDR3 loop reads CASSEPSGIFNEQFF. CDR3 DNA sequence: TGTGCCAGCAGTGAACCCTCCGGGATTTTCAATGAGCAGTTCTTC.

The chain has TRBV11-1 and TRBJ2-2; maybe TRBD1 (6 bases). Germline values: CDR1 SGHAT, CDR2 FQDESV (reference sequence). This CDR3 region has 13 residues. The V end was cut by 10 bases, the J end by 5 bases, with 14 bases between. The CDR3 DNA sequence: TGTGCCAACAGGGATACAGGGACCGGGGAGCTGTTTTTT. Its protein is CANRDTGTGELFF.

The gene calls are TRBV20-1 and TRBJ2-3, with unresolved D. V lost 5 bases and J lost 5, with 8 bases in between. CDR3 length equals 11 residues. CDR1 is DFQATT, CDR2 SNEGSKA, per germline (reference sequence). The CDR3 nucleotides read TGCAGTGCTGAGACGGGAGATACGCAGTATTTT. Residues: CSAETGDTQYF.